The 25 T cell receptor beta chains reported below all come from one sample, sequenced in a study of T-cell reconstitution after alpha-beta-depleted transplantation in children. The TCRbeta library incorporated unique molecular identifiers. Via MiXCR, TCRdb re-called the PCR reads, giving one row per CDR3 protein. The table includes 73,000 or so distinct CDR3 sequences, 4.9% detected once. Sequencing used PBMCs, mostly from graft donor cells, obtained 180 days after TCRalphabeta/CD19-depleted stem cell transplant. The receptor source for this set is a boy under three years old who had a stem cell transplant for acute myeloid leukemia, so the T cells may come from the graft donor.

This clonotype was counted many times. The CDR3 region is CASSLFGAQHF. DNA of the CDR3: TGTGCCAGCAGTTTATTCGGTGCCCAGCATTTT. J is TRBJ1-5 and V is TRBV28; D unclear. The CDR3 has 11 amino acids. Germline V gene data show CDR1 as MDHEN and CDR2 as SYDVKM. Trimming cost V 1 base and J 11 bases, with 6 bases left between them.

This clonotype was recorded at least ten times. The chain recombines TRBV12-3 or TRBV12-4 with TRBJ1-2, with D hard to call. This CDR3 region has 14 residues. V lost 7 bases and J lost 5, with 17 bases in between. The CDR3 nucleotides are TGTGCCAGCACCTGGCAGCTTGGAGGATATGGCTACACCTTC. Translation gives CASTWQLGGYGYTF.

This clonotype was observed at least ten times. The chain employs TRBV18 and TRBJ1-1, with TRBD1 identical over 7 bases. V dropped 3 bases and J dropped 4; count of bases not matched to a gene: 11. Germline CDR1 and CDR2: KGHSH and LQKENI. The CDR3 has 16 amino acids. The CDR3: CASSPLRAGGSTEAFF. The CDR3 bases are TGTGCCAGCTCACCTTTACGTGCAGGGGGATCCACTGAAGCTTTCTTT.

This clonotype was detected ten times or more. V usage is TRBV29-1 and J usage is TRBJ2-3; perhaps TRBD2 as D (7 bases). The CDR3 length is 14 residues. V gave up 1 base and J gave up 4 bases, with 12 bases separating them. Looked up from germline, CDR1 is SQVTM and CDR2 is ANQGSEA. The DNA of the CDR3 is TGCAGCGTTGAAGGGGGGGGGCGCCCAGATACGCAGTATTTT. Translated, it gives CSVEGGGRPDTQYF.

This clonotype was observed a few times. This CDR3 reads CSASIKDYEQYF. CDR3 in DNA: TGCAGTGCTAGTATAAAGGACTACGAGCAGTACTTC. The rearrangement joins TRBV20-1 to TRBJ2-7; no clear D. Germline V gene sequence: CDR1 DFQATT, CDR2 SNEGSKA (reference sequence). The CDR3 consists of 12 residues. Trimming took 3 bases from V and 3 from J, leaving 9 bases between them.

This clonotype was counted ten times or more. The chain is built from TRBV20-1 and TRBJ2-1; D not resolved. The CDR3 is 12 amino acids. The V and J ends lost 5 bases and 8 bases respectively, with 13 bases between them. Germline-derived CDR1 and CDR2 are DFQATT and SNEGSKA (reference sequence). This CDR3 is CSAPLGVDEQFF. As DNA, the CDR3 is TGCAGTGCTCCCTTAGGCGTGGATGAGCAGTTCTTC.

This clonotype was observed at least ten times. V is TRBV7-6 and J is TRBJ2-1, with D perhaps assigned TRBD1 or TRBD2 (5 bases each). V was pared by 1 base and J by 2 bases, with 9 bases between. Germline V CDR1 and CDR2: SGHVS, FNYEAQ. The CDR3 consists of 15 residues. CDR3: CASSLVRGPYNEQFF. The CDR3 DNA reads TGTGCCAGCAGCTTAGTGAGGGGCCCCTACAATGAGCAGTTCTTC.

At least ten counts were recorded for this clonotype. The chain links TRBV20-1 to TRBJ2-5, with TRBD2 as a possible D gene (6 bases). V shed 5 bases and J shed 2 bases, with 12 bases lying between them. CDR3 length: 13 residues. Germline values: CDR1 DFQATT, CDR2 SNEGSKA (reference sequence). The CDR3 reads CSAGSGTQETQYF. The DNA of the CDR3 is TGCAGTGCTGGCTCAGGGACTCAAGAGACCCAGTACTTC.

DNA for the CDR3: TGTGCCAGTAGTATCGAGGGGCTAGCGGGGGGTTATAATGAGCAGTTCTTC. Translated, it gives CASSIEGLAGGYNEQFF. The gene calls are TRBV19 and TRBJ2-1, with 11 nucleotides matching TRBD2. CDR3 length: 17 amino acids. Germline V gives CDR1 LNHDA, CDR2 SQIVND (reference sequence). After removal of 3 bases from V and 7 bases from J, the junction contained 11 bases not matched to a gene.

At least ten counts were recorded for this clonotype. The rearrangement joins TRBV10-2 to TRBJ2-4; D remains unclear. Per the germline V gene, CDR1 is WSHSY and CDR2 is SAAADI. Trimming took 6 bases from V and 3 from J, leaving 9 bases between them. This CDR3 has 13 residues. The CDR3 sequence: CASSLQDKNIQYF. The CDR3 DNA follows: TGCGCCAGCAGCCTGCAGGACAAAAACATTCAGTACTTC.

This clonotype was recorded at least ten times. J is TRBJ1-6 and V is TRBV12-3 or TRBV12-4, with a tentative D call TRBD1 (5 bases). V shed 5 bases and J shed 6 bases, with 14 bases lying between them. The CDR3 spans 15 residues. The chain's CDR3 is CASSPGTGLNSPLHF. The CDR3 DNA reads as TGTGCCAGCAGTCCCGGGACGGGCCTTAATTCACCCCTCCACTTT.

This clonotype was recorded many times. This chain connects TRBV5-1 to TRBJ1-6, with 8 bases aligning to TRBD1. The germline CDR1 and CDR2 sequences are SGHRS and YFSETQ. Trimming cost V 0 bases and J 10 bases; bases outside gene matches: 6. The CDR3 is made up of 15 amino acids. The CDR3 nucleotides read TGCGCCAGCAGCTTGGGACAGGGGTGGGGATCACCCCTCCACTTT. It codes for CASSLGQGWGSPLHF.

This clonotype was seen repeatedly, ten times or more. The chain couples TRBV12-3 or TRBV12-4 to TRBJ2-4; D is possibly TRBD1 (5 bases). Trimming shortened V by 7 bases and J by 12 bases, and 22 bases separated the two germline ends. This CDR3 is built from 14 residues. The CDR3 sequence is CASNDQGPKLDQYF. In nucleotides, the CDR3 is TGTGCCAGCAACGATCAGGGTCCCAAACTTGATCAGTACTTC.

This clonotype was picked up many times. The chain is built from TRBV7-8 and TRBJ2-1; 14 bases align to TRBD2. CDR3 length: 19 residues. Germline V gene lookup returns CDR1 SGHVS and CDR2 FQNEAQ. Trimming cost V 5 bases and J 2 bases; bases outside gene matches: 11. In DNA form, the CDR3 reads TGTGCCAGCAGCCCAGGACTAGCGGGGGGACGCACCCCCTACAATGAGCAGTTCTTC. Encoded protein: CASSPGLAGGRTPYNEQFF.

This clonotype was recorded many times. This rearrangement joins TRBV5-1 to TRBJ2-1, with TRBD2 as a possible D gene (5 bases). Trimming left V 4 bases short and J 9 bases short, with 11 bases between. The CDR3 length is 12 residues. From germline, CDR1 is SGHRS and CDR2 YFSETQ. CDR3 coding DNA: TGCGCCAGCAGCCGAGTAGGGAGTGAGCAGTTCTTC. Translating gives CASSRVGSEQFF.

This clonotype was found many times. This sequence joins TRBV7-8 and TRBJ2-1, with 8 bases fitting TRBD2. With 3 bases clipped from V and 2 bases from J, the junction kept 3 bases outside the gene matches. There are 15 residues in the CDR3. Germline lookup yields CDR1 SGHVS and CDR2 FQNEAQ. CDR3 in DNA: TGTGCCAGCAGCTTCAGCGGGGGAACCTACAATGAGCAGTTCTTC. Residues: CASSFSGGTYNEQFF. Full variable domain (outside the CDR3, taken from reference TRBV7-8 and TRBJ2-1): GAGVSQSPRYKVAKRGQDVALRCDPISGHVSLFWYQQALGQGPEFLTYFQNEAQLDKSGLPSDRFFAERPEGSVSTLKIQRTQQEDSAVYLCASSFSGGTYNEQFFGPGTRLTVL.

This clonotype has a count of ten or more. The CDR3 nucleotides are TGTGCCAGCAGTCGACAGGGCGTCGGAGGAAACACCATATATTTT. Translation gives CASSRQGVGGNTIYF. V is TRBV12-3 or TRBV12-4 and J is TRBJ1-3; 7 bases map to TRBD1. Trimming removed 5 bases from V and 4 bases from J; junction bases left unmatched: 8. CDR3 length: 15 residues.

The chain uses TRBV23-1 and TRBJ2-6; D is unresolved. TRBV23-1 has ORF status, its function being uncertain. Trimming cost V 0 bases and J 0 bases, with 15 bases left between them. This CDR3 spans 19 amino acids. The CDR3 bases are TGCGCCAGCAGTCAATCCATCAGAGCTCAGAGCTCTGGGGCCAACGTCCTGACTTTC. It encodes CASSQSIRAQSSGANVLTF.

This clonotype was recorded at least ten times. The genes are TRBV30 and TRBJ2-7; the match to TRBD1 covers 7 bases. The CDR3 is 13 amino acids. V lost 8 bases, J lost 5 bases, and 12 bases stayed unmatched. In germline, CDR1 is GTSNPN, CDR2 SVGIG (reference sequence). The CDR3 spells CAGSQRGQDEQYF. CDR3 sequence (DNA): TGTGCCGGCTCACAGAGGGGGCAGGACGAGCAGTACTTC.

This clonotype was counted ten times or more. This chain joins TRBV10-3 and TRBJ2-7; D is perhaps TRBD1 (7 bases). This CDR3 spans 13 amino acids. With 8 bases removed from V and 5 bases from J, the gap between germline ends came to 16 bases. Germline V gives CDR1 ENHRY, CDR2 SYGVKD. The CDR3 sequence: CAIARTGGDEQYV. The CDR3 region has the DNA TGTGCCATCGCCCGGACAGGAGGGGACGAGCAGTACGTC.

This clonotype was seen only a few times. V and J are TRBV5-5 and TRBJ1-5; D is possibly TRBD1 (5 bases). Trimming stripped 4 bases from V and 4 bases from J, with 18 bases between. There are 16 residues in the CDR3. Germline V CDR1 and CDR2: SGHKS, YYEKEE (reference sequence). CDR3 amino acids: CASSLGVLSGNQPQHF. The DNA of the CDR3 is TGTGCCAGCAGCCTAGGGGTGCTCTCGGGGAATCAGCCCCAGCATTTT. Variable domain in full (rest from reference TRBV5-5 and TRBJ1-5): DAGVTQSPTHLIKTRGQQVTLRCSPISGHKSVSWYQQVLGQGPQFIFQYYEKEERGRGNFPDRFSARQFPNYSSELNVNALLLGDSALYLCASSLGVLSGNQPQHFGDGTRLSIL.

This clonotype has at least ten counts. V usage is TRBV5-1 and J usage is TRBJ2-1; D is ambiguous. V shed 5 bases and J shed 5 bases, with 8 bases lying between them. The germline V gene encodes CDR1 SGHRS and CDR2 YFSETQ. The CDR3 covers 12 residues. The CDR3 sequence is CASSTRHNEQFF. Here the CDR3 DNA reads TGCGCCAGCAGTACAAGACACAATGAGCAGTTCTTC.

This clonotype was counted at least ten times. The CDR3 region is CASSFYSTGELFF. The CDR3 DNA sequence: TGTGCCAGCAGCTTTTATTCCACCGGGGAGCTGTTTTTT. The V gene is TRBV14, the J gene TRBJ2-2; D not resolved. The CDR3 covers 13 residues. Per germline, CDR1 SGHDN and CDR2 FVKESK. The germline V and J ends were trimmed by 5 bases and 4 bases, with 8 bases remaining between them.

This clonotype was seen repeatedly, ten times or more. This sequence joins TRBV12-3 or TRBV12-4 and TRBJ1-1; D gene unclear. V lost 6 bases to trimming and J lost 2 bases, with 13 bases between them. The length of the CDR3 is 14 residues. The CDR3 nucleotides are TGTGCCAGCAGCCTAAAAGGGCTCAACACTGAAGCTTTCTTT. This gives the protein CASSLKGLNTEAFF.

In its sample, this clonotype was seen many times. CDR3 in amino acids: CASIRVGNTEAFF. The DNA of the CDR3 is TGTGCCAGCATTAGAGTAGGGAACACTGAAGCTTTCTTT. J is TRBJ1-1 and V is TRBV12-3 or TRBV12-4; D uncertain. There are 13 residues in the CDR3. Between the trimmed V and J ends, which lost 7 bases and 1 base, there was a span of 10 bases.